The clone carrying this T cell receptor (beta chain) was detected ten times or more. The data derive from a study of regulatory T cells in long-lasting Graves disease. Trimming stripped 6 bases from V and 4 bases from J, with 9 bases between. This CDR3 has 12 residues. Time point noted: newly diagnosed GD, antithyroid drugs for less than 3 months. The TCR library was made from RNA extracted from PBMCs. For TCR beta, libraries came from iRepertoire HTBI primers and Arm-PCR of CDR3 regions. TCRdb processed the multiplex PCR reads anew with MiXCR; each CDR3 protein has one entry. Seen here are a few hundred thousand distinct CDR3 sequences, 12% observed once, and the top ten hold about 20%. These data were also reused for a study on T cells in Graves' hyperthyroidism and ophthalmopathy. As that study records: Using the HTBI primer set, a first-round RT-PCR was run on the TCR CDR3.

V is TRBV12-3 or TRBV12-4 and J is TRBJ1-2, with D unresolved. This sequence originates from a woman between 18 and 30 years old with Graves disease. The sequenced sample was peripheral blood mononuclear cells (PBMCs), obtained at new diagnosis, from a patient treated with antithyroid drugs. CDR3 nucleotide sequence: TGTGCCAGCAGCCCGTCGGGCTATGGCTACACCTTC. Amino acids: CASSPSGYGYTF.